The 21 T cell receptor beta chains below were found in one sample sequenced in a study of control samples from healthy donors and cancer patients (TCRdb year 2020). The library came from the immunoSEQ multiplex PCR assay. Not all clones reach the TCRdb copy of this immuneACCESS table, which keeps in-frame sequences only. Checked studies attribute under half of the gap to unresolved V genes and leave the rest unexplained. Across this sample there are about 200,000 clones, with 90% to 95% seen only once. The top ten hold about 1.7% of the sample. The source material was blood. The receptors here all came from a man aged 25-45 years in good health.

The chain joins TRBV5-1 to TRBJ2-1, with 8 bases lining up with TRBD2. V lost 4 bases to trimming and J lost 12 bases; unmatched junction nucleotides: 15. The CDR3 is 15 residues long. Germline V gene lookup returns CDR1 SGHRS and CDR2 YFSETQ. The CDR3 nucleotides read TGCGCCAGCAGCCCGAGAGCGGGGGAAGCAGCGGGGCAGTTCTTC. Its translation is CASSPRAGEAAGQFF.

This clone was seen once. This chain joins TRBV7-9 and TRBJ2-5; D is undetermined. Germline CDR1 and CDR2: SEHNR and FQNEAQ (reference sequence). The CDR3 runs to 12 residues. V was clipped by 2 bases and J by 5 bases, with 6 bases between them. CDR3 region: CASSLIPETQYF. The CDR3 DNA is TGTGCCAGCAGCTTAATCCCCGAGACCCAGTACTTC.

The chain recombines TRBV4-1 with TRBJ2-3; D might be TRBD2 (5 bases). Germline assignment: CDR1 MGHRA and CDR2 YSYEKL. V lost 0 bases and J 5 bases, leaving 9 bases between the germline ends. The CDR3 sequence is 14 residues long. The CDR3 nucleotides are TGCGCCAGCAGCCAAGAAGTTCGGGGAGATACGCAGTATTTT. Translated: CASSQEVRGDTQYF.

The rearrangement links TRBV25-1 to TRBJ1-2; 9 bases fit TRBD1. CDR3 length: 16 amino acids. Germline values: CDR1 MGHDK, CDR2 SYGVNS. Unmatched junction bases numbered 11, after V lost 1 base and J lost 8 bases. The CDR3 protein is CASSEFGTGTFGGYTF. Here the CDR3 DNA reads TGTGCCAGCAGTGAATTTGGGACAGGGACCTTTGGGGGCTACACCTTC.

The chain joins TRBV19 to TRBJ1-1; no clear D. The V gene's germline CDR1 is LNHDA and CDR2 SQIVND (reference sequence). V was shortened by 7 bases and J by 1 base, with 10 bases between the two germline ends. This CDR3 contains 13 residues. In DNA form, the CDR3 reads TGTGCCAGTATGGCAGGATGGAACACTGAAGCTTTCTTT. Its translation: CASMAGWNTEAFF.

This chain joins TRBV4-1 and TRBJ1-2; TRBD1 matches at 8 bases. The junction had 15 bases not matched to a gene; V was cut back by 4 bases and J by 5 bases. Looked up from germline, CDR1 is MGHRA and CDR2 is YSYEKL. The CDR3 is made up of 17 amino acids. CDR3 sequence: CASSPNLQGQDRYGYTF. For the CDR3, the DNA is TGCGCCAGCAGCCCTAACCTCCAGGGACAGGATCGGTATGGCTACACCTTC.

V usage is TRBV10-3 and J usage is TRBJ1-3; D call uncertain. The germline V gene encodes CDR1 ENHRY and CDR2 SYGVKD. The CDR3 spans 14 residues. With 0 bases removed from V and 7 bases from J, the gap between germline ends came to 10 bases. The chain's CDR3 is CAISESSGVNTIYF. DNA of the CDR3: TGTGCCATCAGTGAGTCTAGTGGTGTCAACACCATATATTTT.

J is TRBJ2-3 and V is TRBV27; no clear D. Between the trimmed V and J ends, which lost 6 bases and 1 base, there was a span of 17 bases. CDR1 and CDR2 from the germline V gene are MNHEY and SMNVEV (reference sequence). This CDR3 contains 16 residues. CDR3 region: CASRTVGSVGTDTQYF. The DNA for the CDR3 is TGTGCCAGCAGGACCGTTGGAAGTGTGGGCACAGATACGCAGTATTTT.

The chain employs TRBV6-5 and TRBJ1-4; the D is unclear. Germline V gene data show CDR1 as MNHEY and CDR2 as SVGAGI. The CDR3 extends over 14 amino acids. V lost 6 bases and J 10 bases, leaving 18 bases between the germline ends. DNA of the CDR3: TGTGCCAGCAGCCGTCTTGAAAGGTCGGGAAAACTGTTTTTT. Protein: CASSRLERSGKLFF.

The chain is built from TRBV19 and TRBJ2-5; D gene unclear. V was clipped by 3 bases and J by 3 bases, with 8 bases between them. The CDR3 contains 13 residues. Germline loops: CDR1 LNHDA, CDR2 SQIVND (reference sequence). CDR3 in amino acids: CASSINREETQYF. The CDR3 bases are TGTGCCAGTAGTATCAACAGAGAAGAGACCCAGTACTTC.

The chain employs TRBV7-9 and TRBJ1-2; 7 nucleotides match TRBD1. V trimming: 8 bases; J trimming: 4 bases; junction bases outside the gene matches: 4. The CDR3 sequence is 12 residues long. Germline assignment: CDR1 SEHNR and CDR2 FQNEAQ (reference sequence). Here the CDR3 DNA reads TGTGCCAGCGTAGCAGGGGGCTATGGCTACACCTTC. Translation: CASVAGGYGYTF.

The genes are TRBV19 and TRBJ1-5; D may be TRBD1 (5 bases). Germline CDR1 is LNHDA and CDR2 is SQIVND (reference sequence). V lost 6 bases and J lost 4, with 19 bases in between. The CDR3 has 16 amino acids. The CDR3 protein is CASRPDVGAGNQPQHF. The CDR3 DNA sequence: TGTGCCAGTAGACCCGACGTTGGGGCGGGGAATCAGCCCCAGCATTTT.

The chain carries TRBV10-3 and TRBJ1-5; no clear D gene. With 4 bases removed from V and 6 bases from J, the gap between germline ends came to 7 bases. Germline CDR1 reads ENHRY; CDR2 reads SYGVKD. This CDR3 spans 12 amino acids. The CDR3 nucleotides are TGTGCCATCAGTGCCCAAGGTCAGCCCCAGCATTTT. Its protein product is CAISAQGQPQHF.

The gene calls are TRBV27 and TRBJ1-4, with TRBD1 as a possible D gene (6 bases). In germline, CDR1 is MNHEY, CDR2 SMNVEV (reference sequence). Trimming took 5 bases from V and 2 from J, leaving 15 bases between them. The CDR3 runs 16 residues. CDR3 sequence (DNA): TGTGCCAGCAGTGCCCAAACAGGGCTCACTAATGAAAAACTGTTTTTT. The encoded protein is CASSAQTGLTNEKLFF.

J is TRBJ2-4 and V is TRBV6-5, with D hard to call. The length of the CDR3 is 13 residues. The germline V and J ends were trimmed by 4 bases and 0 bases, with 4 bases remaining between them. CDR1 and CDR2 from the germline V gene are MNHEY and SVGAGI. The CDR3 sequence is CASSFQAKNIQYF. CDR3 nucleotide sequence: TGTGCCAGCAGTTTCCAAGCCAAAAACATTCAGTACTTC.

The J gene is TRBJ2-1, the V gene TRBV4-2; 10 nucleotides agree with TRBD2. There are 17 residues in the CDR3. The V segment lost 0 bases and the J segment 6 bases; nucleotides outside the gene matches: 8. Germline V gives CDR1 LGHNA, CDR2 YNFKEQ. CDR3 nucleotide sequence: TGTGCCAGCAGCCAAGATCATGGAGCGGGGGGGCGCAATGAGCAGTTCTTC. This encodes CASSQDHGAGGRNEQFF.

The rearrangement joins TRBV5-5 to TRBJ2-3; D is unclear. This CDR3 spans 15 amino acids. The ends were cut back, 0 bases at V and 0 bases at J, with 8 bases in the middle. Germline CDR1 and CDR2: SGHKS and YYEKEE (reference sequence). The CDR3 region is CASSLEAFSTDTQYF. CDR3 bases: TGTGCCAGCAGCTTGGAGGCCTTCAGCACAGATACGCAGTATTTT.

The chain is built from TRBV18 and TRBJ2-3; 8 positions agree with TRBD2. The V gene's germline CDR1 is KGHSH and CDR2 LQKENI. CDR3 length equals 18 residues. Unmatched junction bases numbered 9, after V lost 0 bases and J lost 1 base. Here the CDR3 reads CASSPPVAGGMGTDTQYF. In DNA form, the CDR3 reads TGTGCCAGCTCACCACCTGTTGCGGGGGGTATGGGCACAGATACGCAGTATTTT.

The chain uses TRBV11-3 and TRBJ2-5; 15 positions agree with TRBD2. The CDR3 contains 17 residues. CDR1 and CDR2 from the germline V gene are SGHNT and YENEEA. Germline trimming cut 5 bases from V and 3 bases from J; bases unmatched to any gene: 7. The CDR3 DNA sequence: TGTGCCAGCAGCCCAGGACTAGCGGGGGGGCCAGAAGAGACCCAGTACTTC. Translation gives CASSPGLAGGPEETQYF.

The rearrangement uses TRBV7-9 and TRBJ1-6, with 8 nucleotides matching TRBD1. V lost 3 bases, J lost 9 bases, and 10 bases stayed unmatched. This CDR3 region has 16 residues. CDR1 is SEHNR, CDR2 FQNEAQ, per germline (reference sequence). CDR3 sequence (DNA): TGTGCCAGCAGCTTCCCGGACAGGGAAGGGGCTTCACCCCTCCACTTT. Translated: CASSFPDREGASPLHF. The complete variable domain, with remaining parts taken from reference TRBV7-9 and TRBJ1-6, reads DTGVSQNPRHKITKRGQNVTFRCDPISEHNRLYWYRQTLGQGPEFLTYFQNEAQLEKSRLLSDRFSAERPKGSFSTLEIQRTEQGDSAMYLCASSFPDREGASPLHFGNGTRLTVT.

This chain uses TRBV5-5 with TRBJ1-4, with a possible D match to TRBD1 (6 bases). Trimming shortened V by 0 bases and J by 8 bases, and 11 bases separated the two germline ends. The CDR3 totals 14 residues. Germline loops: CDR1 SGHKS, CDR2 YYEKEE (reference sequence). The CDR3 DNA is TGTGCCAGCAGCTTGGACAGGGTGAGGGAAAAACTGTTTTTT. As protein: CASSLDRVREKLFF.